The present entry profiles one TCR beta chain with its context. One entry per CDR3 protein, called by TCRdb with MiXCR from the PCR reads. This sample has more than 70,000 distinct CDR3 sequences, with 45% to 50% found just once. The germline gives CDR1 LNHDA, CDR2 SQIVND (reference sequence). CDR3 size: 15 residues. V was pared by 0 bases and J by 5 bases, with 13 bases between. The data stem from a study of CDR3 diversity in severe acne. This receptor was obtained from a male donor in good health, serving as a control. Sequenced sample: blood. The rearrangement uses TRBV19 and TRBJ1-2; a weak D match, TRBD1 (5 bases). The DNA of the CDR3 is TGTGCCAGTAGTATAGACGGGACGAACAGTTATGGCTACACCTTC. Protein product: CASSIDGTNSYGYTF.